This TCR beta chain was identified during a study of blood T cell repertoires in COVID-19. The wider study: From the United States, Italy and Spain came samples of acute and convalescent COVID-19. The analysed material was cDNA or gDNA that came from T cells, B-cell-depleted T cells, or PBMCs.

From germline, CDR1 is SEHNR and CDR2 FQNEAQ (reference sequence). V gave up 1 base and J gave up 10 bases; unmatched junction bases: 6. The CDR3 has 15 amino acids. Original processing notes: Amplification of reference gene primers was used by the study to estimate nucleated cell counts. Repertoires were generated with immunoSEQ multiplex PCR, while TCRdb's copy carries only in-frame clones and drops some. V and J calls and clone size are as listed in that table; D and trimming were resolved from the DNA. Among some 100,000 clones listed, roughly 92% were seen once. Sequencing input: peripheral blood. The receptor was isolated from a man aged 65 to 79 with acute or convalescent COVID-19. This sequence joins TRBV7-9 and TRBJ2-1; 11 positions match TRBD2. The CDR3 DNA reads TGTGCCAGCAGCTTAGGTAGCGGGAGGGCCAACGAGCAGTTCTTC. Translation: CASSLGSGRANEQFF.